Listed below are T cell receptor beta chains from one sample, sequenced in a study of a mutant IDH1 vaccine in newly diagnosed glioma. TCRdb's table, derived via immunoSEQ multiplex PCR, lists solely in-frame clones and lacks some. The table includes about 24,000 clones, roughly nine tenths detected once. Sequencing was performed on PBMCs, taken from a glioma patient treated with radiotherapy, temozolomide or both. The receptors here all came from a young man with glioma. Both conserved end residues are part of each CDR3. D genes are given only for firm matches.

V | D | CDR3
TRBV21-1 | NA | CASTRLPDSGANVLTF
TRBV5-4 | NA | CASSLGGSGGTGELFF
TRBV7-9 | NA | CASSLAAEQETQYF
TRBV4-1 | NA | CASSQERAGRNQPQHF
TRBV11-3 | NA | CASSFGARGAEQYF
TRBV30 | NA | CAWSQGLWGNQPQHF
TRBV6-1 | NA | CASMQGSTNEKLFF
TRBV2 | NA | CASSEGGFNTGELFF
TRBV6-5 | NA | CASRYGLQETQYF
TRBV5-1 | NA | CASSLPVAMDHEQYF
TRBV10-2 | NA | CASRGLGPRSGNTIYF
TRBV2 | NA | CASNRQNTEAFF
TRBV19 | TRBD1 | CASSILGQGATGELFF